This TCR beta chain stems from a study of cytomegalovirus exposure and HLA in healthy donors. Background on the study: The approximately 110 validation repertoires used a platform that matched the one used for the roughly 650 first-cohort repertoires, as a later analysis reported.

TCRdb keeps only in-frame clones here, not all; method: immunoSEQ multiplex PCR. The table includes approximately 260,000 clones, 65% to 90% detected once. The CDR3 consists of 11 residues. Germline CDR1 and CDR2: SQVTM and ANQGSEA. V shed 7 bases and J shed 7 bases, with 13 bases lying between them. To note about this clone: Its antigen remains unknown.

Study-wide results and caveats: Among the CMV-associated chains, a few were confirmed in vitro as specific for CMV antigens.

The sequence came from a woman aged 18-29 years in good health and CMV-seronegative. The gene calls are TRBV29-1 and TRBJ1-2, with D possibly matching TRBD1 (6 bases). Input material: PBMCs. The CDR3 reads CSGRTDGGYTF. CDR3 sequence (DNA): TGCAGCGGACGGACAGATGGTGGCTACACCTTC. Variable domain in full (rest from reference TRBV29-1 and TRBJ1-2): SAVISQKPSRDICQRGTSLTIQCQVDSQVTMMFWYRQQPGQSLTLIATANQGSEATYESGFVIDKFPISRPNLTFSTLTVSNMSPEDSSIYLCSGRTDGGYTFGSGTRLTVV.